Listed below are T cell receptor beta chains from one sample, sequenced in a study of T cell responses to AZD1222 COVID-19 vaccine. Assay: immunoSEQ multiplex PCR; the TCRdb copy retains only in-frame clones and omits some. Of around 180,000 clones listed, 75% to 90% are singletons. The specimen was peripheral blood, collected on day 0 of AZD1222 vaccination. All receptors derive from an adult in good health. Both conserved end residues are part of each CDR3.

V: TRBV18; J: TRBJ2-1; CDR3: CASSPSTQGIGNEQFF
V: TRBV9; J: TRBJ2-3; CDR3: CASSVQGASSTDTQYF
V: TRBV6-5; J: TRBJ1-2; CDR3: CASGERARYGYTF
V: TRBV11-2; J: TRBJ2-5; CDR3: CASSPGYETQYF
V: TRBV18; J: TRBJ1-1; CDR3: CASSPPGASGNTEAFF
V: TRBV6-5; J: TRBJ1-1; CDR3: CASSLTRTISEAFF
V: TRBV5-1; J: TRBJ2-5; CDR3: CASSLVAQETQYF
V: TRBV5-5; J: TRBJ1-5; CDR3: CASSVSGISNQPQHF
V: TRBV15; J: TRBJ1-5; CDR3: CATGQELSNQPQHF
V: TRBV28; J: TRBJ2-7; CDR3: CASSTENSYEQYF
V: TRBV2; J: TRBJ2-2; CDR3: CASSEVWGNTGELFF
V: TRBV6-5; J: TRBJ1-2; CDR3: CASSYLQGGGDGYTF
V: TRBV12-5; J: TRBJ2-2; CDR3: CASGLDFTGTGTGELFF
V: TRBV15; J: TRBJ2-7; CDR3: CATSREITGSYEQYF
V: TRBV19; J: TRBJ2-2; CDR3: CASSAYNATGGNTGELFF
V: TRBV3-1/TRBV3-2; J: TRBJ1-2; CDR3: CASSLRGDWDGYTF
V: TRBV4-1; J: TRBJ1-6; CDR3: CASSQVSGRENSPLHF